A selection of T cell receptor beta chains follows, all from one sample in a study of glioma-infiltrating T cells. TCRdb redid the calling of the multiplex PCR reads with MiXCR, one entry per CDR3 protein. This table holds more than 95,000 distinct CDR3 sequences, about 30% found once. Sequencing used glioma tissue, nonneoplastic brain tissue, or PBMCs (not recorded which). These receptors all come from a human donor with low-grade glioma or glioblastoma, undergoing nonglioma brain surgery, or in good health (not recorded which). Both conserved end residues are part of each CDR3. D genes are given only for firm matches. A row's size may be missing; if present it is once, few, many or a size class.

clone size	V gene	J gene	D gene	CDR3 protein	CDR3 DNA
many	TRBV20-1	TRBJ2-7	.	CSARDLRGLSIF	TGCAGTGCTAGAGATCTTCGTGGATTGTCTATATTC
many	TRBV6-6	TRBJ2-2	.	CASSYSRVLNTGELFF	TGTGCCAGCAGTTACTCGAGAGTACTGAACACCGGGGAGCTGTTTTTT
many	TRBV7-2	TRBJ2-3	.	CASRARGSTQYF	TGTGCCAGCAGGGCTCGGGGTTCTACGCAGTATTTT
many	TRBV7-6	TRBJ2-7	.	CASGVRGLEQYF	TGTGCCAGCGGGGTACGGGGGCTCGAGCAGTACTTC
many	TRBV7-2	TRBJ2-5	.	CASSARGKKTQYF	TGTGCCAGCAGCGCCCGGGGCAAAAAGACCCAGTACTTC
.	TRBV7-2	TRBJ2-3	TRBD2	CASSLVGGTGGQDTQYF	TGTGCCAGCAGCTTAGTAGGGGGGACGGGGGGGCAAGATACGCAGTATTTT
.	TRBV9	TRBJ1-5	.	CASSTDWDQETHHF	TGTGCCAGCAGCACAGATTGGGATCAAGAGACCCATCATTTT
.	TRBV12-3/TRBV12-4	TRBJ2-3	.	CASNRVGDTQYF	TGTGCCAGCAACCGAGTAGGGGATACGCAGTATTTT
few	TRBV7-7	TRBJ2-1	TRBD2	CASSRTSGGDNEQFF	TGTGCTAGCAGTCGGACTAGCGGGGGGGACAATGAGCAGTTCTTC
.	TRBV6-4	TRBJ1-1	.	CASSVQAKNEAFF	TGTGCCAGCAGTGTGCAGGCTAAAAATGAAGCTTTCTTT
.	TRBV28	TRBJ1-2	.	CASSSWPRRNTNYGYTF	TGTGCCAGCAGTTCTTGGCCGCGGAGGAACACTAACTATGGCTACACCTTC
few	TRBV11-2	TRBJ2-2	.	CASSLADLRTGELFF	TGTGCCAGCAGCTTAGCGGACTTACGCACCGGGGAGCTGTTTTTT
many	TRBV7-9	TRBJ2-3	.	CASSLAQSTDTQYF	TGTGCCAGCAGCCTAGCCCAGAGCACAGATACGCAGTATTTT
many	TRBV5-1	TRBJ1-1	.	CASSFRYGTEAFF	TGCGCCAGCAGCTTCCGTTATGGGACTGAAGCTTTCTTT
.	TRBV28	TRBJ2-1	TRBD1	CASSFGQGLGEQFF	TGTGCCAGCAGTTTCGGACAGGGCCTCGGTGAGCAGTTCTTC
.	TRBV12-3/TRBV12-4	TRBJ2-7	TRBD1	CASSLDRGAEEKYF	TGTGCCAGCAGTCTCGACAGGGGAGCAGAAGAGAAGTACTTC
many	TRBV4-3	TRBJ1-1	TRBD1	CASSPGTGLDTEAFF	TGCGCCAGCAGCCCCGGGACAGGTCTGGACACTGAAGCTTTCTTT
many	TRBV7-2	TRBJ2-1	TRBD2	CASSRASGHNEQFF	TGTGCCAGCAGCCGAGCTAGCGGGCACAATGAGCAGTTCTTC
many	TRBV7-2	TRBJ2-3	TRBD2	CASSLVRGVSTDTQYF	TGTGCCAGCAGCCTGGTGCGGGGGGTTAGCACAGATACGCAGTATTTT
.	TRBV3-1	TRBJ1-1	.	CASSQEGVNTEAFF	TGTGCCAGCAGCCAAGAGGGGGTGAACACTGAAGCTTTCTTT
many	TRBV12-3/TRBV12-4	TRBJ2-3	.	CASSLWVFTDTQYF	TGTGCCAGCAGCTTATGGGTTTTCACAGATACGCAGTATTTT
.	TRBV28	TRBJ2-3	.	CASTFSAFRDTQYF	TGTGCCAGCACCTTTTCTGCCTTTAGGGATACGCAGTATTTT
many	TRBV3-1	TRBJ1-3	.	CASSQSAGTIYF	TGTGCCAGCAGCCAATCGGCCGGCACCATATATTTT
.	TRBV29-1	TRBJ1-5	.	CSVLYPGSNQTQHF	TGCAGCGTCTTATACCCTGGAAGCAATCAGACCCAGCATTTT
few	TRBV11-2	TRBJ2-3	.	CASSLVSGYTDTQYF	TGTGCCAGCAGCTTAGTCTCCGGTTACACAGATACGCAGTATTTT
many	TRBV27	TRBJ2-6	.	CASTLQGSSSGANVLTF	TGTGCCAGCACCTTACAGGGTTCGAGCTCTGGGGCCAACGTCCTGACTTTC
many	TRBV28	TRBJ2-3	TRBD2	CASSLAGGPLNTQYF	TGTGCCAGCAGTCTAGCGGGGGGACCATTAAATACGCAGTATTTT
many	TRBV29-1	TRBJ2-1	TRBD1	CSVEDSGQANEQFF	TGCAGCGTTGAAGATTCGGGACAGGCAAATGAGCAGTTCTTC
many	TRBV7-2	TRBJ2-3	.	CASSVRRNRQDTQYF	TGTGCCAGCAGCGTAAGAAGGAACAGGCAAGATACGCAGTATTTT
many	TRBV20-1	TRBJ1-5	.	CSASGGMSLPQHF	TGCAGTGCTAGCGGGGGGATGAGCTTGCCCCAGCATTTT
once	TRBV28	TRBJ2-7	.	CASRTPEGGRRSYEQYF	TGTGCCAGCAGAACCCCAGAGGGGGGACGACGAAGCTACGAGCAGTACTTC
many	TRBV7-2	TRBJ1-2	.	CASSLIPSISYGYTF	TGTGCCAGCAGCCTGATTCCCTCCATTTCTTATGGCTACACCTTC
.	TRBV20-1	TRBJ2-1	TRBD2	CSALPLGLAGPSSYNEQFF	TGCAGTGCCCTCCCACTCGGGCTAGCGGGGCCCAGCTCCTACAATGAGCAGTTCTTC
many	TRBV29-1	TRBJ1-1	.	CSGDRTREAFF	TGCAGCGGAGACAGGACTAGGGAAGCTTTCTTT
many	TRBV20-1	TRBJ1-5	TRBD1	CSARATGQGAYSNQPQHF	TGCAGTGCTAGAGCTACAGGACAGGGGGCATATAGCAATCAGCCCCAGCATTTT
many	TRBV6-1	TRBJ2-7	TRBD1	CASTPGQGKQYF	TGTGCCAGCACTCCGGGACAGGGGAAGCAGTACTTC
many	TRBV5-1	TRBJ2-1	.	CASSLAASMSYNEQFF	TGCGCCAGCAGCTTGGCTGCTAGCATGTCCTACAATGAGCAGTTCTTC
.	TRBV5-6	TRBJ1-5	.	CASSSRGGSNQPQHF	TGTGCCAGCAGCAGTCGCGGGGGTAGCAATCAGCCCCAGCATTTT
many	TRBV20-1	TRBJ1-2	.	CSARDLRQAPYGYTF	TGCAGTGCTAGAGATTTGAGACAGGCACCTTATGGCTACACCTTC
.	TRBV27	TRBJ2-5	.	CASSITGGGPGETQYF	TGTGCCAGCAGCATTACAGGGGGGGGGCCCGGAGAGACCCAGTACTTC
.	TRBV5-1	TRBJ1-3	.	CASSLGTEGNTIYF	TGCGCCAGCAGCTTGGGGACAGAAGGAAACACCATATATTTT
many	TRBV20-1	TRBJ2-3	.	CSAPPSRGDLTDTQYF	TGCAGTGCTCCCCCAAGCAGGGGAGATCTCACAGATACGCAGTATTTT
.	TRBV24-1	TRBJ2-3	TRBD2	CATSVLRGNTDTQYF	TGTGCCACCAGTGTGTTGCGGGGGAACACAGATACGCAGTATTTT
few	TRBV7-2	TRBJ2-3	.	CASSLLARKSGDTQYF	TGTGCCAGCAGCTTACTAGCGAGGAAGAGCGGGGATACGCAGTATTTT
many	TRBV12-3/TRBV12-4	TRBJ2-7	.	CASRLGVTSSYEQYF	TGTGCCAGCAGATTAGGGGTCACAAGCTCCTACGAGCAGTACTTC
.	TRBV7-2	TRBJ1-6	.	CAGSYNNRESPLHF	TGTGCCGGCAGCTACAATAACAGGGAATCACCCCTCCACTTT
.	TRBV12-3/TRBV12-4	TRBJ2-6	.	CASSFGPGFSDSGANVLTF	TGTGCCAGCAGTTTTGGACCGGGTTTCAGCGACTCTGGGGCCAACGTCCTGACTTTC